This T cell receptor (beta chain) was sequenced in a study of blood T cells in healthy people across ages. The CDR3 extends over 16 amino acids. In germline, CDR1 is SGHAT, CDR2 FQNNGV. Alongside a J-beta primer mix, a sample-barcoded 5' primer served in a second PCR lasting roughly 7 to 12 cycles. TCRdb called the 5' RACE reads again in MiXCR, with one record for every CDR3 protein. The sample yields about 970,000 distinct CDR3 sequences, 51% seen once. Sequencing used blood. This receptor was identified in a woman aged 55-70 years in good health. V usage is TRBV11-2 and J usage is TRBJ2-4; 8 bases are shared with TRBD2. Matching the DNA end better, TRBJ2-7 makes the J call doubtful. CDR3 protein: CASSLGREGLGREQYF. The CDR3 DNA sequence: TGTGCCAGCAGCTTGGGTCGGGAGGGCCTCGGACGCGAGCAGTACTTC.